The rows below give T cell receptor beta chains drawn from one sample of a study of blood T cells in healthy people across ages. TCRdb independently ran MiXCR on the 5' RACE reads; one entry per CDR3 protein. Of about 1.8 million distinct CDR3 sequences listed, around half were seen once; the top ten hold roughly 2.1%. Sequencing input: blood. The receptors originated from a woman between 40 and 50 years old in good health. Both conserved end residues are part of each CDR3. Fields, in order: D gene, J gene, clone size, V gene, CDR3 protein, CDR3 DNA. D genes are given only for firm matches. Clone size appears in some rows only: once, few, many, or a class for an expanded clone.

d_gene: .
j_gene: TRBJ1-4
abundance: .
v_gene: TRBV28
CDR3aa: CATGSREKLFF
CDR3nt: TGTGCCACAGGCTCGAGGGAAAAACTGTTTTTT

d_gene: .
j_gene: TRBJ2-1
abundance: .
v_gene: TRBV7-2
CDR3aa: CASSLGRGSCNEQFF
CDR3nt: TGTGCCAGCAGCTTAGGCAGGGGTAGCTGCAATGAGCAGTTCTTC

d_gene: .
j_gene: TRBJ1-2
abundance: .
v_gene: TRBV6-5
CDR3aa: CASSYDRANYGYTF
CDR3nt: TGTGCCAGCAGTTACGACAGAGCTAACTATGGCTACACCTTC

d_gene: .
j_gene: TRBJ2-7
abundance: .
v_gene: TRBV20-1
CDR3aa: CSARDPPKDEQYF
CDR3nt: TGCAGTGCTAGAGATCCGCCTAAGGACGAGCAGTACTTC

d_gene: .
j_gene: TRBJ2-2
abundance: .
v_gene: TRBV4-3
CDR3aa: CASSHHEGKNTGELFF
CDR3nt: TGCGCCAGCAGCCATCATGAGGGAAAGAACACCGGGGAGCTGTTTTTT

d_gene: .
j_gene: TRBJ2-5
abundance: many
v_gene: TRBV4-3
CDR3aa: CASSQTTGAGETQYF
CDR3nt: TGCGCCAGCAGCCAAACAACAGGGGCGGGGGAGACCCAGTACTTC

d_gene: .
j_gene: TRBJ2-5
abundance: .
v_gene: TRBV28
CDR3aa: CASSSSAVETQYF
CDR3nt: TGTGCCAGCAGTAGCAGCGCCGTGGAGACCCAGTACTTC

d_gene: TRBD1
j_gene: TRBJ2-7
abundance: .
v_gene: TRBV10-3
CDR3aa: CAISELQGAREQYF
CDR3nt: TGTGCCATCAGTGAGCTACAGGGGGCGCGGGAGCAGTACTTC

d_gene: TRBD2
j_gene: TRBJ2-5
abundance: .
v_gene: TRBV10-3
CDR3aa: CAISEPRDGRGRQETQYF
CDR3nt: TGTGCCATCAGTGAGCCCCGGGATGGGCGGGGGAGACAAGAGACCCAGTACTTC

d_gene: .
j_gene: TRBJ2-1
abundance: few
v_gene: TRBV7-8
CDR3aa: CASSSGLYEQFF
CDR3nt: TGTGCCAGCAGCTCCGGACTATATGAGCAGTTCTTC

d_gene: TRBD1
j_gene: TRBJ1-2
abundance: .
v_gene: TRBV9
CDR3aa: CASDRQGTHGYTF
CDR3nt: TGTGCCAGCGACAGACAGGGGACCCATGGCTACACCTTC

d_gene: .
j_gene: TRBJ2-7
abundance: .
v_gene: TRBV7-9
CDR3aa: CASSPTTEGLNNEQYF
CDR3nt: TGTGCTAGCAGCCCAACGACAGAGGGATTAAACAATGAGCAGTACTTC

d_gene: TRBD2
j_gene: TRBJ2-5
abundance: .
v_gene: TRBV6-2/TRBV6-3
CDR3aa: CASRRSGTSGKETQYF
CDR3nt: TGTGCCAGCAGACGATCCGGGACTAGCGGGAAAGAGACCCAGTACTTC

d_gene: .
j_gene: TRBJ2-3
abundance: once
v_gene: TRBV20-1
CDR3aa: CSARDATRSGDTQYF
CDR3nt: TGCAGTGCTAGAGATGCGACCCGCAGCGGGGATACGCAGTATTTT

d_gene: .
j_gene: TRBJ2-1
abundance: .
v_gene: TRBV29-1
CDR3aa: CGVGAHQFF
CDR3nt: TGCGGCGTCGGCGCCCATCAGTTCTTC

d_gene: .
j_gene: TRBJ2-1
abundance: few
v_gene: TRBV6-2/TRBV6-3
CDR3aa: CASSYQLDYEQFF
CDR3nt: TGTGCCAGCAGTTACCAACTAGACTATGAGCAGTTCTTC

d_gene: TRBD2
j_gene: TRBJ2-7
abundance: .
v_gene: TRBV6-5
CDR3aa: CASSPGLAGPSYEQYF
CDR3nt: TGTGCCAGCAGCCCAGGACTAGCGGGACCCTCCTACGAGCAGTACTTC

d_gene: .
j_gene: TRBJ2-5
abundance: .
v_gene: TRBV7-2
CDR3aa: CASSGGPAETQYF
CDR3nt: TGTGCCAGCAGCGGGGGACCAGCGGAGACCCAGTACTTC

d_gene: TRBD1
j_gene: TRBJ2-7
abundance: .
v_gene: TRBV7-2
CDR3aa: CASSLGSGTGYNEQYF
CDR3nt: TGTGCCAGCAGCTTAGGATCGGGGACAGGATACAATGAGCAGTACTTC

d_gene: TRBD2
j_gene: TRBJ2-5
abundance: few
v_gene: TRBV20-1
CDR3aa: CSARSDLGVAGDQETQYF
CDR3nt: TGCAGTGCTAGATCCGACCTCGGGGTGGCGGGGGACCAAGAGACCCAGTACTTC

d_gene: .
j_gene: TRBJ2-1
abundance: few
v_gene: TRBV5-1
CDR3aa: CASSSTGGEYNEQFF
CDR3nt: TGCGCCAGCAGCTCAACGGGCGGGGAATACAATGAGCAGTTCTTC

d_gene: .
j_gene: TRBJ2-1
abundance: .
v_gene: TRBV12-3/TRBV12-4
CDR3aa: CASSFSGGSGETQFF
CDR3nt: TGTGCCAGCAGTTTCTCCGGGGGATCCGGGGAGACCCAGTTCTTC

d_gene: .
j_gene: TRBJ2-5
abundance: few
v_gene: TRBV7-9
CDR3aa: CASSYFGTPGQETQYF
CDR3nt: TGTGCCAGCAGCTATTTCGGGACCCCAGGCCAAGAGACCCAGTACTTC

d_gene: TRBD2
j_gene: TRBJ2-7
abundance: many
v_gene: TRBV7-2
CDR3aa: CASSLDGSGTYEQYF
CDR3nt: TGTGCCAGCAGCTTAGATGGAAGCGGGACCTACGAGCAGTACTTC

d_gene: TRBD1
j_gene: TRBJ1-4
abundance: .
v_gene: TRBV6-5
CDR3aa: CASGKTGLSNEKLFF
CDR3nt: TGTGCCAGCGGCAAGACAGGGCTTTCTAATGAAAAACTGTTTTTT

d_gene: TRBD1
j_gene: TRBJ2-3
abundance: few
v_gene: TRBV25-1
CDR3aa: CASSGLTGVGQYF
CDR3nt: TGTGCCAGCAGTGGCCTCACAGGGGTGGGGCAGTATTTT

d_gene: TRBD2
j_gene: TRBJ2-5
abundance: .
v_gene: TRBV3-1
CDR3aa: CASSPPGLAGGRQETQYF
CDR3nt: TGTGCCAGCAGCCCCCCGGGACTAGCGGGGGGGCGTCAAGAGACCCAGTACTTC

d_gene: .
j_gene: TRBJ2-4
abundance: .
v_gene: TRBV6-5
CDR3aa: CASSSSSGRTQYF
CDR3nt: TGTGCCAGCAGTTCTTCCTCCGGGAGAACTCAGTACTTC

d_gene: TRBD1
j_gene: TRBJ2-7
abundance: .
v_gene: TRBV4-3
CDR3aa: CASSQALIPGQGAYEQYF
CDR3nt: TGCGCCAGCAGCCAAGCTTTAATTCCGGGACAGGGGGCCTACGAGCAGTACTTC

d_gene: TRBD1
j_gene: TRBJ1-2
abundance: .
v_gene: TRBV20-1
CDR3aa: CSASSRDRWMCGYTF
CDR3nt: TGCAGTGCTTCATCCCGGGACAGATGGATGTGTGGCTACACCTTC

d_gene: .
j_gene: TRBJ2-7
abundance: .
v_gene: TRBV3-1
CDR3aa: CASSQRYEQGVPYEQYF
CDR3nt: TGTGCCAGCAGCCAGCGCTATGAGCAGGGTGTACCCTACGAGCAGTACTTC

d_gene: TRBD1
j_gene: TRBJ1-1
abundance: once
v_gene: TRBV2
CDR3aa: CASSPGTGVRTEAFF
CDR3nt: TGTGCCAGCAGTCCCGGGACAGGGGTGAGAACTGAAGCTTTCTTT

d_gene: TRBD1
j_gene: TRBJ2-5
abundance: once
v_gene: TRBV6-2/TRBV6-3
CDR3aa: CASQKDREKLQETQYF
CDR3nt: TGTGCCAGCCAAAAGGACAGGGAAAAGCTCCAAGAGACCCAGTACTTC

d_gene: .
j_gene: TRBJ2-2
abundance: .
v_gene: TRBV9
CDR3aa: CASSVEGVGPGELFF
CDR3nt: TGTGCCAGCAGCGTAGAGGGAGTTGGGCCCGGGGAGCTGTTTTTT

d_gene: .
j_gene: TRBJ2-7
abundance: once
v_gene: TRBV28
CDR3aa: CASSEALDGDPYEQYF
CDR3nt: TGTGCCAGCAGCGAGGCCCTGGACGGGGACCCCTACGAGCAGTACTTC

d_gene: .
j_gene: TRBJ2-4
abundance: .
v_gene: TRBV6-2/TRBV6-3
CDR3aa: CASSYGVQSQNIQYF
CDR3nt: TGTGCCAGCAGTTACGGGGTTCAGAGCCAAAACATTCAGTACTTC

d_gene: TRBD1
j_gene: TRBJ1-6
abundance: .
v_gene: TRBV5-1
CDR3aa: CASSLAGQSNSPLHF
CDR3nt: TGCGCCAGCAGCTTGGCGGGACAGAGTAATTCACCCCTCCACTTT

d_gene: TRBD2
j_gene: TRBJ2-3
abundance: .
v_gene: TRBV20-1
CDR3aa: CSGPLAGLGDTQYF
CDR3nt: TGCAGTGGCCCACTAGCGGGGCTCGGAGATACGCAGTATTTT

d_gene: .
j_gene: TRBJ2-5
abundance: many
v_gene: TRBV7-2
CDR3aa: CASLYVGGTQYF
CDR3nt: TGTGCCAGCTTATATGTGGGGGGGACCCAGTACTTC

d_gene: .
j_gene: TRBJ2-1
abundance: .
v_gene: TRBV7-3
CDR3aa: CASSLTPGTIEQFF
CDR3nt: TGTGCCAGCAGCTTAACTCCGGGTACCATTGAGCAGTTCTTC

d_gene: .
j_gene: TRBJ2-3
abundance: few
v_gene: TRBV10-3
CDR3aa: CAMGRGDTQYF
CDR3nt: TGTGCCATGGGGCGAGGAGATACGCAGTATTTT

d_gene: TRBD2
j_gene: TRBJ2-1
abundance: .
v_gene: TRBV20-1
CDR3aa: CSASSSGEFRYNEQFF
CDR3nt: TGCAGTGCTAGTAGTAGCGGGGAGTTTCGGTACAATGAGCAGTTCTTC

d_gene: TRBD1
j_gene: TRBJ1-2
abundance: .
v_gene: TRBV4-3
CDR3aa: CASSQTGEPYGCTF
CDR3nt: TGCGCCAGCAGCCAAACAGGGGAGCCCTATGGCTGCACCTTC

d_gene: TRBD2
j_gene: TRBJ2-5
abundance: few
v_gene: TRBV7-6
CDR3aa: CASSFPLAGEEYQETQYF
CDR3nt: TGTGCCAGCAGCTTTCCCCTAGCGGGGGAAGAGTACCAAGAGACCCAGTACTTC

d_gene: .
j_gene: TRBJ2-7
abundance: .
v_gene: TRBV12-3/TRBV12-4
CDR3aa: CASSLAMNSYEQYF
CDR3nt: TGTGCCAGCAGTTTAGCGATGAACAGCTACGAGCAGTACTTC

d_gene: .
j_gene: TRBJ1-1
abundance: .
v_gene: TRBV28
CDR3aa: CASKTDTEAFF
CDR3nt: TGTGCCAGCAAAACGGACACTGAAGCTTTCTTT

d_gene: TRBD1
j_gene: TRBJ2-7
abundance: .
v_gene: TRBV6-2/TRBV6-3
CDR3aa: CASRLAGTATPYEQYF
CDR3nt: TGTGCCAGCAGATTAGCCGGGACAGCCACTCCCTACGAGCAGTACTTC